This TCR beta chain was observed in a study of CD8+ T cells in alopecia areata. General study results and limits: On tofacitinib, scalp clonality and expanded CD8+ clones among top 100 fell significantly. Many of the expanded lesional clones endured in scalp and blood while on tofacitinib.

With regard to this clone: The target antigen is unknown.

In each case, RNA was isolated and then reverse transcribed into cDNA as the sequencing template. Method: immunoSEQ multiplex PCR; TCRdb's copy keeps in-frame clones and lacks some. The sample yields more than 90,000 clones, roughly 58% seen once. The trim removed 4 bases at V and 2 bases at J, leaving 4 bases unmatched. The CDR3 consists of 13 residues. The germline CDR1 and CDR2 sequences are GTSNPN and SVGIG (reference sequence). Treatment noted: oral pan-JAK inhibitor, 5-10 mg twice daily. The starting material was CD8+ T cells sorted from blood, obtained at week 4, from a patient treated with tofacitinib. This sequence joins TRBV30 and TRBJ2-7; 8 nucleotides agree with TRBD1. The sequence was obtained from a human donor with alopecia areata. The CDR3 nucleotides are TGTGCCTGGACAGGGGGCGCTACCTACGAGCAGTACTTC. Translating it yields CAWTGGATYEQYF.